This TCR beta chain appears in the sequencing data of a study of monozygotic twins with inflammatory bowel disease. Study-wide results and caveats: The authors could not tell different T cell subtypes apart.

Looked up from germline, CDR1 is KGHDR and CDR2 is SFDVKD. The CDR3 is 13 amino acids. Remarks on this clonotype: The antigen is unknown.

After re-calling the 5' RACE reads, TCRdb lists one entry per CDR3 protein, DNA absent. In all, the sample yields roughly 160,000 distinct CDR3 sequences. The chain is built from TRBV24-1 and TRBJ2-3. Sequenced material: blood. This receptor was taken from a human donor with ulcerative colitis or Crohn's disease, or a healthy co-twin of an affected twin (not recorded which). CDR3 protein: CATSVWGTDTQYF.